A selection of T cell receptor beta chains follows, all from one sample in a study of blood T cell repertoires in COVID-19. Sequenced by immunoSEQ multiplex PCR; TCRdb stores in-frame clones only, minus some. The sample yields 56,000 or so clones, approximately 85% seen once. Sequences were obtained from peripheral blood. The origin of the receptors is a human donor in a cohort sampled during active COVID-19. The CDR3 runs from the conserved cysteine through the conserved F or W. Fields, in order: V gene, J gene, CDR3 protein.

TRBV20-1,TRBJ1-6,CSASNLRGRLNSPLHF
TRBV5-5,TRBJ2-5,CASSLRGVETQYF
TRBV7-9,TRBJ1-3,CASSPGQSGNTIYF
TRBV30,TRBJ2-1,CAWSVLADEQFF
TRBV4-3,TRBJ2-7,CASSQDNRAYEQYF
TRBV11-2,TRBJ1-4,CASNTRGQFNEKLFF
TRBV10-2,TRBJ1-6,CASSEGGRGLNSPLHF
TRBV9,TRBJ2-5,CASSVSPREKETQYF
TRBV7-9,TRBJ2-7,CASSFPERDREYEQYF
TRBV2,TRBJ2-7,CASSPDRVGWQYF
TRBV4-2,TRBJ2-1,CASSRSSGSGNEQFF
TRBV19,TRBJ2-1,CASSIAARVGYNEQFF
TRBV19,TRBJ1-6,CASSMTGFNSPLHF
TRBV30,TRBJ1-1,CAWTRTVSNTEAFF
TRBV4-1,TRBJ2-2,CASSPGLANTGELFF
TRBV3-1/TRBV3-2,TRBJ2-5,CASSQDRAGTQYF
TRBV7-2,TRBJ2-3,CASSLWTSGSLRDTQYF
TRBV29-1,TRBJ1-2,CSVEGVRGLKNYGYTF
TRBV28,TRBJ2-5,CASSRGGHQETQYF
TRBV5-1,TRBJ2-5,CASSLEGNGETQYF
TRBV3-1/TRBV3-2,TRBJ2-7,CASSQGTASYEQYF
TRBV7-9,TRBJ2-3,CASSLLPRDPSTDTQYF
TRBV18,TRBJ2-2,CASSPQASGTNTGELFF
TRBV5-1,TRBJ2-7,CASSLGQGWVDEQYF
TRBV7-9,TRBJ2-1,CASSSPPRGAYNEQFF
TRBV18,TRBJ1-1,CASTPGQGAVGTEAFF
TRBV7-6,TRBJ2-7,CASSLAAGGEQYF
TRBV5-8,TRBJ2-5,CASSLVPGASGRAGRETQYF
TRBV5-4,TRBJ2-2,CASSLQGTTGELFF
TRBV27,TRBJ2-7,CASTPLSPTVGPYEQYF
TRBV6-2/TRBV6-3,TRBJ2-2,CASSYSRLAGTGELFF
TRBV3-1/TRBV3-2,TRBJ1-1,CASSNRDSQAFF
TRBV3-1/TRBV3-2,TRBJ1-6,CASSPTGTDNSPLHF